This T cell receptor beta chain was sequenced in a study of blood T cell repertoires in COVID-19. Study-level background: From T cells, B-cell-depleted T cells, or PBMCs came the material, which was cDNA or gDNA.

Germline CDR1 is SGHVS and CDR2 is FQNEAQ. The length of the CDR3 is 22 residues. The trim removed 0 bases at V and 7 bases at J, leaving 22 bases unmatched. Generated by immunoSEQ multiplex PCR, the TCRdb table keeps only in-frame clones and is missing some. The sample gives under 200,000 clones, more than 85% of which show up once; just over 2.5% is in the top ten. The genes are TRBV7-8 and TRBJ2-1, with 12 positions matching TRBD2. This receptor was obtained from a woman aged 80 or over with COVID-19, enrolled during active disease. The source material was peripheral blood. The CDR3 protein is CASSLAFPGQRATSGRLNEQFF. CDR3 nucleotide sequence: TGTGCCAGCAGCTTAGCGTTTCCGGGACAGAGAGCTACTAGCGGGAGGTTGAATGAGCAGTTCTTC.